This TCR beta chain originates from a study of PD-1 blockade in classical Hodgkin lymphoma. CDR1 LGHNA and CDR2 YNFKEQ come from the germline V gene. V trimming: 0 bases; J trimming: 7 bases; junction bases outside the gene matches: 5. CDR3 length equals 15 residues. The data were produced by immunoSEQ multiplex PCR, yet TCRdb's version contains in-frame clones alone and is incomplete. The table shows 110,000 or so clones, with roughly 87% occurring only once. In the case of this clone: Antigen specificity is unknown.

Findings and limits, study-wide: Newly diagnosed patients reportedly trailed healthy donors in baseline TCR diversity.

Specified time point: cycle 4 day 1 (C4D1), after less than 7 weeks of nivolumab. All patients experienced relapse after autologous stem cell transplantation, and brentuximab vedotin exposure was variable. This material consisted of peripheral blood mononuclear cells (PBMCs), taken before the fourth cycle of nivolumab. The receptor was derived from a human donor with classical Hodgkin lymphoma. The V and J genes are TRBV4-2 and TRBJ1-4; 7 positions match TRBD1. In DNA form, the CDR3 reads TGTGCCAGCAGCCAAGATCGGCCAGGGGGTGAAAAACTGTTTTTT. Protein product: CASSQDRPGGEKLFF.